The entry that follows covers one T cell receptor (beta chain) sequence. Its specific antigen is unknown. No base qualities exist here, and no much larger clone lies one base off it. The CDR3 sequence holds 14 residues, the cysteine and phenylalanine included. Only the CDR3 DNA is retained, 42 bases long and in frame from the first base. V loses 5 bases of germline sequence and J loses 6 bases, and the interval between the two ends is 17 bases. Based on the germline V gene, the CDR1 and CDR2 sequences are MNHEY and SVGAGI. This entry belongs to a study of T cell responses to AZD1222 COVID-19 vaccine (dated by TCRdb to the early 2020s). With respect to the entire study: A total of 233 trial participants underwent TCR sequencing, of whom 207 received two doses of AZD1222 and about 25 received two doses of the MenACWY control vaccine. Trial participants were enrolled into age subgroups of 18-55, 56-69 and 70-plus years, which contained about 150, 28 and 57 TCR-sequenced participants, respectively.

Results and caveats for the whole study, not just this receptor: The 56-69-year group was small, and its depth increase did not reach significance, likely because of low power. Epitopes outside the regions mutated in the B.1.351 and B.1.1.7 variants were reportedly recognized by nearly half of the unique spike-specific TCRs. Conclusions about previously exposed vaccinees were limited because only a handful of AZD1222 recipients were SARS-CoV-2 seropositive at baseline. Participants were mostly white British, with more females than males. The authors suggested clonal diversity may have been underestimated. No day 14 peak-response samples were available, so repertoires were characterized only after the peak T cell response. The whole spike protein was spanned by vaccine-associated CD4 TCRs, and dominant responses were seen in regions 160-218 and 743-854. Spike-specific TCR breadth and depth rose significantly after two AZD1222 doses compared with day 0 and with MenACWY recipients.

The CDR3 regions of human TCRbeta chains were analyzed by immunosequencing. The published analysis was carried out like this. TCRs in the repertoires were matched against a reference library of SARS-CoV-2-specific TCRs that had been generated with the MIRA antigen-specificity platform. Breadth was defined as the fraction of unique TCRs that were SARS-CoV-2-associated, and depth was defined as the fraction of total T cells that were SARS-CoV-2-associated. Using the MIRA data, each spike-specific TCR was assigned both to the spike region to which the TCR was reactive and to a CD4 or CD8 class. Log10-transformed breadth and depth values were compared by one-way ANOVA with Sidak's multiple comparisons tests. What TCRdb holds here is the immuneACCESS table cut down to in-frame rearrangements. Part of the clones is not present; checked against another copy, under half of the missing clones reflect an unresolved V gene, and the others are unexplained. V and J calls and clone size come straight from that table; D and trimming were deduced from the DNA. In this sample the table shows tens of thousands of clones, around nine tenths of which occur a single time. Together, the top ten hold 6.3% of the sample.

The intended sense of this specimen's time point label: about 28 days (+/-7) after the second vaccine dose. The treatment or condition label of this sample denotes: meningococcal conjugate vaccine given as trial control. Samples from vaccinated people were obtained from the UK trials COV001 and COV002, which included a single-blind randomized controlled phase 2/3 trial of AZD1222 (ChAdOx1 nCoV-19) in healthy adults. For TCRbeta chain sequencing, PBMC samples from trial participants were taken at day 0 and at day 28 after the second dose. The sequence was obtained from an adult who received the MenACWY meningococcal vaccine as a control. This receptor chain uses TRBV6-5 and TRBJ2-7; no D segment can be confidently identified. The material was peripheral blood, obtained 28 days after the second dose of the MenACWY control vaccine. The CDR3 sequence is CASSPGSLAGEQYF. The sequenced DNA: TGTGCCAGCAGTCCCGGGTCCTTGGCCGGCGAGCAGTACTTC.